This T cell receptor (beta chain) was obtained from a study of T-cell memory formation after mild COVID-19 (dated by TCRdb to the early 2020s). About the investigation overall: Most TCR sequence clusters were specific to one of the two donors. T-cell clones expanding and contracting after mild COVID-19 in two donors were tracked by longitudinal TCRalpha and TCRbeta repertoire sequencing. Two young, previously healthy adult volunteers, one female and one male, were included in the cohort. What the research found in general, with its limitations: Some responding clones were found in pre-infection memory, which suggests that pre-existing cross-reactive memory T cells took part in the SARS-CoV-2 response. The study covered only a couple of mild cases, and larger cohorts including severe cases with pre-infection samples were considered necessary. The second-wave clones that peaked on day 37 were not confirmed to be SARS-CoV-2 specific. Contracting CD4+ clones turned up mainly in the CM and EM memory subsets, whereas EMRA was where CD8+ clones were enriched. From day 15 to 85, contracting clones showed balanced CD4/CD8 phenotypes, whereas a second wave of clones that expanded from day 15 to 37 leaned towards CD4+.

Ficoll-Paque density gradient centrifugation was the method used to isolate PBMCs. For sequencing, an Illumina NovaSeq 6000 was employed. Using 5'RACE with constant-segment primers, TCRalpha and TCRbeta cDNA libraries were constructed, with sample barcodes and unique molecular identifiers added in the process. Trizol reagent was used to extract RNA from every sample. Library amplification was performed in two PCR steps, and a second sample barcode and Illumina TruSeq adapters were introduced in the second step. Sequencing of the libraries was done on an Illumina NovaSeq, producing 2 x 150 bp paired-end reads. In the source study's methods: Demultiplexing of reads and collapsing into UMI-guided consensus sequences were performed with migec v1.2.7. Using mixcr v2.1.11, UMI consensuses were aligned to TRA and TRB V and J templates and then assembled into clonotypes. Clonotypes were classified as expanded or contracted when called significant by both edgeR and NoisET, with noise models trained on biological replicates. For edgeR calls, the cutoffs were a false discovery rate-adjusted p below 0.01 and a log2 fold-change threshold of 1. As an exploratory analysis of dynamics, max-normalized trajectories of the 1000 most abundant clonotypes were examined by PCA with hierarchical clustering. Separately sequenced CD4+ and CD8+ repertoires were used to assign the CD4 or CD8 phenotype of responding clones. TCRdb trimmed public reads at Q25 via fastp, called clones via MiXCR and kept in-frame beta chains. CDR3 protein duplicates are merged, each entry listing the most common genes and DNA. These V and J calls originate from TCRdb's pipeline instead of the authors' own analysis. A total of more than 250,000 distinct CDR3 sequences appear in this sample, about a sixth of them only once. Roughly 25% of the sample lies in the top ten.

The CDR3 starts with the cysteine, ends with the phenylalanine, and has 14 residues. CDR3 DNA only is kept here, 42 bases in frame from base 1. V lost 1 base and J lost 9 bases, and the count of bases not matched to a germline gene is 6. For CDR1 and CDR2, the germline V gene lists MDHEN and SYDVKM. The table lists this clonotype with a few counts. Its antigen remains undetermined. Base qualities are missing; no much larger clone stands one base away. This receptor was identified in a man aged 18-30 years who had mild COVID-19 (a few samples of this study predate the infection). The sample titles of this study are shuffled in the database, so cell type and time point are left out; the donor was told from shared clones. Rearrangement joined TRBV28 to TRBJ1-5, with 7 middle bases fitting TRBD1. Sequencing was performed on PBMCs or a T cell subset sorted from them (not recorded which). The CDR3 protein: CASSLSQGSRPQHF. The base sequence is TGTGCCAGCAGTTTATCACAGGGGAGCAGGCCCCAGCATTTT. Joined to the reference TRBV28 and TRBJ1-5 proteins, this CDR3 gives the full variable domain: DVKVTQSSRYLVKRTGEKVFLECVQDMDHENMFWYRQDPGLGLRLIYFSYDVKMKEKGDIPEGYSVSREKKERFSLILESASTNQTSMYLCASSLSQGSRPQHFGDGTRLSIL.